This record looks at one TCR beta chain sequence and its context. The authors ran a second PCR of roughly 6 to 12 cycles using a sample-barcoded 5' primer and a J-beta primer mix. Each CDR3 protein gets one entry after TCRdb re-called the 5' RACE reads with MiXCR. The sample lists over 1,500,000 distinct CDR3 sequences, about 39% seen once, with more than 20% in the top ten. This record belongs to a study of blood T cells in healthy people across ages. This receptor was identified in a human donor in good health. Input material: blood.

The CDR3 DNA reads as TGCGCCAGCAGCCCGATGGGATTTGAGGACACCATATATTTT. This sequence encodes CASSPMGFEDTIYF. This chain connects TRBV5-1 to TRBJ1-3; D is ambiguous. Germline loops: CDR1 SGHRS, CDR2 YFSETQ. The CDR3 covers 14 residues. V shed 4 bases and J shed 8 bases, with 16 bases lying between them.